The subject of this entry is one T cell receptor (beta chain). Its antigen is as yet unknown. This specimen comes from a study of cytomegalovirus exposure and HLA in healthy donors. Both 60 Vbeta primers and 13 Jbeta primers went into the PCR. In the authors' methods: Among the unique TCR beta chains that a later analysis counted, about 79 million in all, roughly 9.9 million were shared. Measured with immunoSEQ multiplex PCR; TCRdb has only the in-frame clones, and not every one. For V, J and clone size, that table is used; D and trimming come from the DNA. Among over 150,000 clones listed, 70% to 85% were seen once. General study results and limits: Presence/absence results assume similar sequencing depth per donor, which may not hold. DRB1 showed the most TCR associations and HLA-C the fewest in a later analysis, as rates varied by HLA locus. A later analysis linked a missense DCLRE1C variant to TCR beta V- and J-gene trimming.

This TCR derives from a woman under 40 in good health and CMV-seropositive. The sample was PBMCs.

This CDR3 reads CASSLVGWGLAGEIYNEQFF. The CDR3 region has the DNA TGTGCCAGCAGTTTAGTCGGGTGGGGACTAGCGGGAGAAATCTACAATGAGCAGTTCTTC. The J gene is TRBJ2-1, the V gene TRBV28; 14 positions agree with TRBD2. From germline, CDR1 is MDHEN and CDR2 SYDVKM. The CDR3 spans 20 residues. V was clipped by 2 bases and J by 3 bases; unmatched bases: 12.